This T cell receptor (beta chain) emerged from a study of blood T cell repertoires in COVID-19. Under the authors' procedure: How many nucleated cells were present was estimated from reference gene primer amplification. The data were produced by immunoSEQ multiplex PCR, yet TCRdb's version contains in-frame clones alone and is incomplete. V, J and clone size were drawn from that table, and D and trimming were deduced from the DNA. The table records some 150,000 clones, around 84% of them present only once. This CDR3 contains 13 residues. V was clipped by 10 bases and J by 4 bases, with 16 bases between them. The germline CDR1 and CDR2 sequences are MNHEY and SVGAGI.

The receptor comes from a woman aged 55-69 years with acute or convalescent COVID-19. The chain joins TRBV6-5 to TRBJ2-5; D is undetermined. The sample consisted of peripheral blood. CDR3 in DNA: TGTGCCAATTCGCTTGGAGTTCGAGAGACCCAGTACTTC. Translated, it gives CANSLGVRETQYF.